The rows below give T cell receptor beta chains drawn from one sample of a study of Graves' ophthalmopathy and Graves' hyperthyroidism. Each CDR3 protein is one row after TCRdb ran MiXCR on the multiplex PCR reads. The profile shows 150,000 to 200,000 distinct CDR3 sequences, approximately 40% of them singletons. Sequencing used peripheral blood. These receptors were obtained from a man in his thirties or forties with Graves' ophthalmopathy. CDR3s include the opening cysteine and the closing phenylalanine or tryptophan. Fields, in order: J gene, V gene, D gene, clone size, CDR3 DNA, CDR3 protein. D genes are given only for firm matches. Rows may omit the clone size; those that give it use once, few, many or a size class.

TRBJ2-5 | TRBV20-1 | NA | many | TGCAGTGGCCTGGGACACCAAGAGACCCAGTACTTC | CSGLGHQETQYF
TRBJ1-1 | TRBV6-2/TRBV6-3 | NA | NA | TGTGCCAGCAGTACTCTGACAGGTGAAGCCACTGAAGCTTTCTTT | CASSTLTGEATEAFF
TRBJ1-3 | TRBV24-1 | NA | many | TGTGCCACCAGTGATTCGGGTGGAGGAAACACCATATATTTT | CATSDSGGGNTIYF
TRBJ1-6 | TRBV7-8 | NA | many | TGTGCCAGCAGCCCATTGACAGTGATGTCCAATTCACCCCTCCACTTT | CASSPLTVMSNSPLHF
TRBJ2-7 | TRBV12-3/TRBV12-4 | TRBD1 | many | TGTGCCAGCAGTACAGGGGACTACGAGCAGTACTTC | CASSTGDYEQYF
TRBJ1-1 | TRBV5-1 | NA | NA | TGCGCCAGCAGCGCCCGGGTGAACACTGAAGCTTTCTTT | CASSARVNTEAFF
TRBJ2-2 | TRBV14 | NA | NA | TGTGCCAGCAGCCAAAGACTTACCGGGGAGCTGTTTTTT | CASSQRLTGELFF
TRBJ2-2 | TRBV28 | NA | many | TGTGCCAGCAGGCCCGGACAGACCTCCACCGGGGAGCTGTTTTTT | CASRPGQTSTGELFF
TRBJ1-6 | TRBV28 | NA | NA | TGTGCCAGCAGCGGAGCAGTAAATAATTCACCCCTCCACTTT | CASSGAVNNSPLHF
TRBJ1-1 | TRBV19 | NA | many | TGTGCCAGTAGTACGGAGCCTTTTAACACTGAAGCTTTCTTT | CASSTEPFNTEAFF
TRBJ1-2 | TRBV28 | NA | many | TGTGCCAGCAGTCTCAACCGGGGCTACACCTTC | CASSLNRGYTF
TRBJ2-7 | TRBV6-1 | NA | NA | TGTGCCAGCAGTGGATATGGGACGGACTCACACAGCTCCTACGAGCAGTACTTC | CASSGYGTDSHSSYEQYF
TRBJ2-7 | TRBV4-1 | NA | NA | TGCGCCAGCAGCCAAGAAGCACAGGCGGGGTCCTACGAGCAGTACTTC | CASSQEAQAGSYEQYF
TRBJ1-5 | TRBV12-3/TRBV12-4 | TRBD1 | many | TGTGCCAGCAGTGGGCTGACAGGGGGCCTTCAGCCCCAGCATTTT | CASSGLTGGLQPQHF
TRBJ2-7 | TRBV12-3/TRBV12-4 | NA | many | TGTGCCAGCAGATACGGGAGTGTTCGGTACGAGCAGTACTTC | CASRYGSVRYEQYF
TRBJ1-1 | TRBV4-1 | NA | many | TGCGCCAGCAGCCAGCCCAACTGGAACACTGAAGCTTTCTTT | CASSQPNWNTEAFF
TRBJ2-5 | TRBV20-1 | NA | NA | TGCAGTGCTAGCGGGATGGCCCAAGAGACCCAGTACTTC | CSASGMAQETQYF
TRBJ2-5 | TRBV7-8 | NA | few | TGTGCCAGCAGCTTAGCGCGCGACTGGAGACAAGAGACCCAGTACTTC | CASSLARDWRQETQYF
TRBJ2-7 | TRBV6-1 | NA | NA | TGTGCCAGCAGTGAAGCGCTTCGCCGTGAGCAGTACTTC | CASSEALRREQYF
TRBJ2-6 | TRBV19 | NA | many | TGTGCCAGTGGGCCCAAGATTGGGGTCGCTGGGGCCAACGTCCTGACTTTC | CASGPKIGVAGANVLTF
TRBJ2-7 | TRBV6-1 | TRBD1 | few | TGTGCCAGCGCCCGACAGGGCTACGAGCAGTACTTC | CASARQGYEQYF
TRBJ2-7 | TRBV28 | NA | NA | TGTGCCAGCGGAGGGAGATCACCCTCCTACGAGCAGTACTTC | CASGGRSPSYEQYF
TRBJ2-7 | TRBV6-2/TRBV6-3 | TRBD2 | many | TGTGCCAGCAGTGGGGGACTAGCGGGGGAGCAGTACTTC | CASSGGLAGEQYF
TRBJ1-5 | TRBV27 | NA | NA | TGTGCCAGCAGTTGGCAGGGACACAGCAATCAGCCCCAGCATTTT | CASSWQGHSNQPQHF
TRBJ1-2 | TRBV25-1 | NA | NA | TGTGCCAGCACTCTCGACGGTGGTGGCTACACCTTC | CASTLDGGGYTF
TRBJ2-6 | TRBV19 | TRBD2 | NA | TGTGCCAGTGGCGGGGGTATGGGGGCCAACGTCCTGACTTTC | CASGGGMGANVLTF
TRBJ2-5 | TRBV6-2/TRBV6-3 | NA | once | TGTGCCAGCAGTTACGTGGTGGAGACCCAGTACTTC | CASSYVVETQYF
TRBJ1-1 | TRBV6-5 | NA | NA | TGTGCCAGCAGTTACGGGGGGTTGGCGAACACTGAAGCTTTCTTT | CASSYGGLANTEAFF
TRBJ2-5 | TRBV5-1 | NA | many | TGCGCCAGCAGCTTGGCAGGGAATTTGGAGACCCAGTACTTC | CASSLAGNLETQYF
TRBJ1-3 | TRBV6-5 | NA | NA | TGTGCCAGCAGTTACTCTCTACAGCTTGGAAACACCATATATTTT | CASSYSLQLGNTIYF
TRBJ1-3 | TRBV7-2 | TRBD1 | NA | TGTGCCAGCAGCGCGGGACAGGGTGGGGGAAACACCATATATTTT | CASSAGQGGGNTIYF
TRBJ2-7 | TRBV19 | NA | NA | TGTGCCAGTAGTCCACGGACACTTACGCCCTACGAGCAGTACTTC | CASSPRTLTPYEQYF
TRBJ1-1 | TRBV28 | NA | many | TGTGCCAGCAGTTTGCCACGATTAGTGGCTTTCTTT | CASSLPRLVAFF
TRBJ1-4 | TRBV28 | NA | once | TGTGCCAGCAGTTTGACAACCCTTCGGGAAAAACTGTTTTTT | CASSLTTLREKLFF
TRBJ2-7 | TRBV28 | TRBD2 | NA | TGTGCCAGCAGTCAATTGAGGACTAGCGGGATTTACGAGCAGTACTTC | CASSQLRTSGIYEQYF
TRBJ1-5 | TRBV28 | NA | NA | TGTGCCAGCAGTTTTGGGGTACTCAGCAATCAGCCCCAGCATTTT | CASSFGVLSNQPQHF
TRBJ2-5 | TRBV28 | TRBD2 | many | TGTGCCAGCAGTCCGGGACTAACGGGCTTCCAAGAGACCCAGTACTTC | CASSPGLTGFQETQYF
TRBJ1-5 | TRBV6-1 | NA | NA | TGTGCCAGCAGTGAATTTATGGGCAATCAGCCCCAGCATTTT | CASSEFMGNQPQHF
TRBJ2-5 | TRBV24-1 | NA | few | TGTGCCACCAGCGGGGAAGTGCAAGAGACCCAGTACTTC | CATSGEVQETQYF
TRBJ1-6 | TRBV28 | NA | NA | TGTGCCAGCAGTCGTGGGGGGGACTATAATTCACCCCTCCACTTT | CASSRGGDYNSPLHF
TRBJ2-5 | TRBV12-3/TRBV12-4 | NA | few | TGTGCCAGCAGTTTCCAGGGGCCCCAAGAGACCCAGTACTTC | CASSFQGPQETQYF
TRBJ2-2 | TRBV6-1 | NA | many | TGTGCCAGCAACCTATTGCCCCTTGACACCGGGGAGCTGTTTTTT | CASNLLPLDTGELFF
TRBJ1-2 | TRBV28 | NA | many | TGTGCCAGCAGTTCCCGAGCTCATGGCTACACCTTC | CASSSRAHGYTF
TRBJ1-1 | TRBV12-3/TRBV12-4 | NA | many | TGTGCCAGCAGCCGGACTGCTTTGAACACTGAAGCTTTCTTT | CASSRTALNTEAFF
TRBJ2-5 | TRBV12-3/TRBV12-4 | NA | NA | TGTGCCAGCAGTTTAGTCACAGGGTGGGAGACCCAGTACTTC | CASSLVTGWETQYF